The present T cell receptor (beta chain) was sequenced within a study of T cells in Graves' hyperthyroidism and ophthalmopathy. Study-level findings and limits: Separating ophthalmopathy from stable hyperthyroidism was achieved by a 13 V-J model.

In regard to this clonotype: Its antigen remains unidentified.

Template material for amplifying TCR beta CDR3 regions consisted of RNA transcripts. When the TCR CDR3 underwent first-round RT-PCR, the HTBI primer set was used. TCRdb ran MiXCR on the multiplex PCR reads and lists one entry per CDR3 protein. The table records some 690,000 distinct CDR3 sequences, 17% of them present only once. The CDR3 is 17 amino acids. Trimming cost V 1 base and J 2 bases; bases outside gene matches: 6. The germline V gene has CDR1 SGHAT and CDR2 FQNNGV. The rearrangement links TRBV11-2 to TRBJ2-1; 9 bases fit TRBD2. The source material was blood. This sequence originates from a man in his fifties with Graves' hyperthyroidism. The CDR3 spells CASSLGGLASPYNEQFF. CDR3 DNA sequence: TGTGCCAGCAGCTTAGGCGGACTAGCGAGCCCCTACAATGAGCAGTTCTTC. Variable domain in full (rest from reference TRBV11-2 and TRBJ2-1): EAGVAQSPRYKIIEKRQSVAFWCNPISGHATLYWYQQILGQGPKLLIQFQNNGVVDDSQLPKDRFSAERLKGVDSTLKIQPAKLEDSAVYLCASSLGGLASPYNEQFFGPGTRLTVL.